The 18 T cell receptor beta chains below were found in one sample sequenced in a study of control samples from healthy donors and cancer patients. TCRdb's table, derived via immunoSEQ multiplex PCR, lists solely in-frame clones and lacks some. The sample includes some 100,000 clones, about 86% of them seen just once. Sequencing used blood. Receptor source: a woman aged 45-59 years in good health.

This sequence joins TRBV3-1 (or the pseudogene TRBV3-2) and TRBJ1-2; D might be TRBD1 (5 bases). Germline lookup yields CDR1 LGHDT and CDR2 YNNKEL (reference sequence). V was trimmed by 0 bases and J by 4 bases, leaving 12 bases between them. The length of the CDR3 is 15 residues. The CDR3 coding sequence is TGTGCCAGCAGCCAAGAGGGTGCGGGGCGCTATGGCTACACCTTC. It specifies CASSQEGAGRYGYTF.

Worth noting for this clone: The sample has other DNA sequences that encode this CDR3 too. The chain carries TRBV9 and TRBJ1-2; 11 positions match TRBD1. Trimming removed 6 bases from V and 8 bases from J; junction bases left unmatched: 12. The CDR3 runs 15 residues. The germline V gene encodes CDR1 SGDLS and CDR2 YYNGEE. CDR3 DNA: TGTGCCAGCACGCGAAGAGGACAGGGGGCTGGGGGCTACACCTTC. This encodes CASTRRGQGAGGYTF.

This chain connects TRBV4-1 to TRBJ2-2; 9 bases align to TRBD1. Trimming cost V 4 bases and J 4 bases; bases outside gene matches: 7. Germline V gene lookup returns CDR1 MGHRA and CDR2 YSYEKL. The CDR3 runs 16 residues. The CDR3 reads CASSPRTGDGTGELFF. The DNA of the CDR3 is TGCGCCAGCAGCCCCAGGACAGGGGACGGCACCGGGGAGCTGTTTTTT.

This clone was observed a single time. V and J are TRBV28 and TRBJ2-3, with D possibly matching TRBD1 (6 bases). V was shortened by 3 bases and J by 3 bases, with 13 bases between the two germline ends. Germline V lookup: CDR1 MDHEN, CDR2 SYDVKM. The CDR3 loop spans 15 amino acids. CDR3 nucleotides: TGTGCCAGCAGTTTTCAGGGGCTTGGGACAGATACGCAGTATTTT. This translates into CASSFQGLGTDTQYF.

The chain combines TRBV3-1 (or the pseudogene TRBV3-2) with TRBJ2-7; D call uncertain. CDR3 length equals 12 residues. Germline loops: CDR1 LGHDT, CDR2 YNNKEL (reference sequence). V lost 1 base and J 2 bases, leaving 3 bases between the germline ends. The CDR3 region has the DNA TGTGCCAGCAGCCAAGGGCCCTACGAGCAGTACTTC. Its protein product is CASSQGPYEQYF.

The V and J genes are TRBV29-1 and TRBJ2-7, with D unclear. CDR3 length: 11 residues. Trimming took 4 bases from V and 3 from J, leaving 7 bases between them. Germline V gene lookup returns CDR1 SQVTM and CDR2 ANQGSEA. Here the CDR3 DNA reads TGCAGCGTTGGAAGGGACTACGAGCAGTACTTC. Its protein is CSVGRDYEQYF.

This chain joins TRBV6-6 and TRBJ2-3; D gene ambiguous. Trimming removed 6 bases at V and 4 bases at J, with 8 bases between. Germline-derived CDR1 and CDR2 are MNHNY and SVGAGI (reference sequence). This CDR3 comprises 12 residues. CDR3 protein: CASSSVADTQYF. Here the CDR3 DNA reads TGTGCCAGCAGCTCGGTGGCAGATACGCAGTATTTT.

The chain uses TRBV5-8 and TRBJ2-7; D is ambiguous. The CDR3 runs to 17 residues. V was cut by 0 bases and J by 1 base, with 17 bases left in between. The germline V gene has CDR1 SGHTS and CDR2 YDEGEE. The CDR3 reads CASSLGAPYPRSYEQYF. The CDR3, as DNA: TGTGCCAGCAGCTTGGGGGCCCCATATCCCCGTTCCTACGAGCAGTACTTC. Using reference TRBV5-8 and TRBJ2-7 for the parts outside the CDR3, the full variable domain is EAGVTQSPTHLIKTRGQQATLRCSPISGHTSVYWYQQALGLGLQFLLWYDEGEERNRGNFPPRFSGRQFPNYSSELNVNALELEDSALYLCASSLGAPYPRSYEQYFGPGTRLTVT.

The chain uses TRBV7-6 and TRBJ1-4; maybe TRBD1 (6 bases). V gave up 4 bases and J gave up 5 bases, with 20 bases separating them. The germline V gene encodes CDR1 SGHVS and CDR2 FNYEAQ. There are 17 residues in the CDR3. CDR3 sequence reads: CASSSQGFSLSNEKLFF. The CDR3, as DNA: TGTGCCAGCAGCTCACAGGGTTTTTCACTCTCGAATGAAAAACTGTTTTTT.

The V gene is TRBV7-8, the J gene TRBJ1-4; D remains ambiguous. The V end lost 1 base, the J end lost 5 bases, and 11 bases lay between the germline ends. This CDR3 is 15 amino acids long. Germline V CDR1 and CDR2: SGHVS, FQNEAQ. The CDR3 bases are TGTGCCAGCAGCTTAGGGGCCAGTGGAAATGAAAAACTGTTTTTT. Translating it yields CASSLGASGNEKLFF. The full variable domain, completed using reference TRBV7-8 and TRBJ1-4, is GAGVSQSPRYKVAKRGQDVALRCDPISGHVSLFWYQQALGQGPEFLTYFQNEAQLDKSGLPSDRFFAERPEGSVSTLKIQRTQQEDSAVYLCASSLGASGNEKLFFGSGTQLSVL.

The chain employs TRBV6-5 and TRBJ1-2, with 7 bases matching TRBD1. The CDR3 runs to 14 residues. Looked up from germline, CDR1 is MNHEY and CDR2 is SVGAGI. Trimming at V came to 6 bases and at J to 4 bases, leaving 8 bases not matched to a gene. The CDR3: CASSQGEIAYGYTF. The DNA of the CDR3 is TGTGCCAGCAGCCAGGGGGAGATTGCCTATGGCTACACCTTC.

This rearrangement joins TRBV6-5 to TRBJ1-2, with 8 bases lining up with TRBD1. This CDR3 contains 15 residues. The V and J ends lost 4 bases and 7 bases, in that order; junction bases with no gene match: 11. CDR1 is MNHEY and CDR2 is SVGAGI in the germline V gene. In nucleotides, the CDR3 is TGTGCCAGCAGTTCCATACGGACAGGGAGTACTGGCTACACCTTC. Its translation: CASSSIRTGSTGYTF.

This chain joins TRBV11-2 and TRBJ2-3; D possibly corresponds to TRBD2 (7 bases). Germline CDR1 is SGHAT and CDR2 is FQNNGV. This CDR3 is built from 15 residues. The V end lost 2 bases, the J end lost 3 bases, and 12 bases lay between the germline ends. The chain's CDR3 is CASSLMRGLTDTQYF. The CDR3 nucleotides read TGTGCCAGCAGCTTAATGCGGGGGCTTACAGATACGCAGTATTTT.

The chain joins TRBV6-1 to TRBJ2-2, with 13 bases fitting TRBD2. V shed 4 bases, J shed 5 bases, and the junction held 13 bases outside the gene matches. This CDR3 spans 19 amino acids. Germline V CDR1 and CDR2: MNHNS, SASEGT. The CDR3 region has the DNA TGTGCCAGCAGTGGGACCTCGGGACTAGCGGGGTTAAGGACCGGGGAGCTGTTTTTT. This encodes CASSGTSGLAGLRTGELFF.

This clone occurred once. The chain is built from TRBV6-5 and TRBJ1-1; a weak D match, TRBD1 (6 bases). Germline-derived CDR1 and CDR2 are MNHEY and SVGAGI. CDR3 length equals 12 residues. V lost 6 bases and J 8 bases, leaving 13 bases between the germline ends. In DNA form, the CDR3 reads TGTGCCAGCAGCGGGACACGCGAGGAAGCTTTCTTT. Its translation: CASSGTREEAFF.

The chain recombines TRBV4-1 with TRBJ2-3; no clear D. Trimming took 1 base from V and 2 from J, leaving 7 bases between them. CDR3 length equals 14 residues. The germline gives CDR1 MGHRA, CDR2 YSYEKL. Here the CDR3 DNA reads TGCGCCAGCAGCCAAGGGTACAACACAGATACGCAGTATTTT. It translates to CASSQGYNTDTQYF.

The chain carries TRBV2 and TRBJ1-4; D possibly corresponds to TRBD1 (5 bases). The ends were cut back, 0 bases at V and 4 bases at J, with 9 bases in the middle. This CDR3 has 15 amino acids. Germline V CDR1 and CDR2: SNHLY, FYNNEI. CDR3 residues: CASSEARGRNEKLFF. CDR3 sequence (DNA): TGTGCCAGCAGTGAAGCGCGGGGACGTAATGAAAAACTGTTTTTT.

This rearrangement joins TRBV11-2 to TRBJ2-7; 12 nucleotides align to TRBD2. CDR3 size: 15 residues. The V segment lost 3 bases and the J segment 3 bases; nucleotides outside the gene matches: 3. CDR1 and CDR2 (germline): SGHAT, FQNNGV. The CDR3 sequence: CASSFGLAGYYEQYF. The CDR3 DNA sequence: TGTGCCAGCAGCTTCGGACTAGCGGGGTACTACGAGCAGTACTTC. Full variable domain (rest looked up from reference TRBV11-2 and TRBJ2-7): EAGVAQSPRYKIIEKRQSVAFWCNPISGHATLYWYQQILGQGPKLLIQFQNNGVVDDSQLPKDRFSAERLKGVDSTLKIQPAKLEDSAVYLCASSFGLAGYYEQYFGPGTRLTVT.